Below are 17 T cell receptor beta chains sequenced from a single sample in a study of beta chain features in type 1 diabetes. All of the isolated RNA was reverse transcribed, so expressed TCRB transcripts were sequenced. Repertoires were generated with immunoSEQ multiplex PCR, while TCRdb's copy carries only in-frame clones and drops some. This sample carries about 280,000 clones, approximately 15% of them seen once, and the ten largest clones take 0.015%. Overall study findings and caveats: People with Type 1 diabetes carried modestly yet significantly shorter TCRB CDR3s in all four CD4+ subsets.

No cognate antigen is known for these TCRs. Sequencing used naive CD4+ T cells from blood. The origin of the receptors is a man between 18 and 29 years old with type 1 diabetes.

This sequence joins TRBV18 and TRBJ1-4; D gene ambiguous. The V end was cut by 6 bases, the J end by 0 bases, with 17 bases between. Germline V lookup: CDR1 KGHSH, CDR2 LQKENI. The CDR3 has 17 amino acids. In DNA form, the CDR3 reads TGTGCCAGCTCCATCAACCCTATCATAGCAACTAATGAAAAACTGTTTTTT. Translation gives CASSINPIIATNEKLFF.

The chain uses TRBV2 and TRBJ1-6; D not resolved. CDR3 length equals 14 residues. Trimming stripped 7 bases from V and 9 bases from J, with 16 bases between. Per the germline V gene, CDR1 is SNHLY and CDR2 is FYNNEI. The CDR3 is CASTRNMRGSPLHF. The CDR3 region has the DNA TGTGCCAGCACTAGGAATATGCGAGGTTCACCCCTCCACTTT.

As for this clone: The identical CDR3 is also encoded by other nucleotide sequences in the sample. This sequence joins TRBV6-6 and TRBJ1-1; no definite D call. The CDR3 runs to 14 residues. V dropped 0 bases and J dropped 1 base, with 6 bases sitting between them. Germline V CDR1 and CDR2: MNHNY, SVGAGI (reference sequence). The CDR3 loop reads CASSYSTGNTEAFF. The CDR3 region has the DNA TGTGCCAGCAGTTACTCGACGGGGAACACTGAAGCTTTCTTT.

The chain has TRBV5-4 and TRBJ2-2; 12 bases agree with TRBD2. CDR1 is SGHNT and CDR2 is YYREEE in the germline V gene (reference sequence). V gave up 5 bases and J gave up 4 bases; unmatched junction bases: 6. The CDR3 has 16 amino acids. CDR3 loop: CASSSGLAGFTGELFF. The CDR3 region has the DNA TGTGCCAGCAGTTCAGGACTAGCGGGGTTCACCGGGGAGCTGTTTTTT.

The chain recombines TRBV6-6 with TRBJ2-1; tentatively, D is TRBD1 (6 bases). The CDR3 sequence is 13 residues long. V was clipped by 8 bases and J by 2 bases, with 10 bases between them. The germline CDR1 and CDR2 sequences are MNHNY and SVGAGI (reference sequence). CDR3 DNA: TGTGCCAGCCGGACAGTTGCCTACAATGAGCAGTTCTTC. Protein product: CASRTVAYNEQFF.

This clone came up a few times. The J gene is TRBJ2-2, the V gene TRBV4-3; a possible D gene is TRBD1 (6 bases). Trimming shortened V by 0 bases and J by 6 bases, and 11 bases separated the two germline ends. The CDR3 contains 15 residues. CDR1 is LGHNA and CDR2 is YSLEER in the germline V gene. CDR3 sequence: CASSQDKRGSGELFF. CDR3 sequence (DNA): TGCGCCAGCAGCCAAGATAAAAGGGGGTCCGGGGAGCTGTTTTTT.

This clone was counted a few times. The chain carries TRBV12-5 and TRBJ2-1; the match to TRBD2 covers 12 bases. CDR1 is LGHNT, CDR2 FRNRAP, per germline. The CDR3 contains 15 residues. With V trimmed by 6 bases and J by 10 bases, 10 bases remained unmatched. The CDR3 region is CASGLGLAGSQEQFF. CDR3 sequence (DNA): TGTGCTAGTGGCCTTGGACTAGCGGGATCACAAGAGCAGTTCTTC. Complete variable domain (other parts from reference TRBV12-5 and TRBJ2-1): DARVTQTPRHKVTEMGQEVTMRCQPILGHNTVFWYRQTMMQGLELLAYFRNRAPLDDSGMPKDRFSAEMPDATLATLKIQPSEPRDSAVYFCASGLGLAGSQEQFFGPGTRLTVL.

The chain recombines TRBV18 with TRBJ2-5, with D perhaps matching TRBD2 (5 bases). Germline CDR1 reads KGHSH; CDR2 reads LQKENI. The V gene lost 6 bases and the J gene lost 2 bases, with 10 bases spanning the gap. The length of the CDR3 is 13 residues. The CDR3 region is CASSREGQETQYF. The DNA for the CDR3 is TGTGCCAGCTCCCGTGAGGGACAAGAGACCCAGTACTTC.

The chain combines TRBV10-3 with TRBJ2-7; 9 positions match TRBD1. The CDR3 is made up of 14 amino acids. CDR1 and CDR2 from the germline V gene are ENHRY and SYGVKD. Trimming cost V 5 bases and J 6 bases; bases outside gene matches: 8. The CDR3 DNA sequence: TGTGCCATCAGTCCGGGACAGGGTAGCGGCGAGCAGTACTTC. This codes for CAISPGQGSGEQYF.

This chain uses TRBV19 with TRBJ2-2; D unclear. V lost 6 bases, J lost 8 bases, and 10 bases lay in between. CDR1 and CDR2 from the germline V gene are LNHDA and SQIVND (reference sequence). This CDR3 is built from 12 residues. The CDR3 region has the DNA TGTGCCAGTAGGAGAACCCCGGGGGAGCTGTTTTTT. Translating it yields CASRRTPGELFF.

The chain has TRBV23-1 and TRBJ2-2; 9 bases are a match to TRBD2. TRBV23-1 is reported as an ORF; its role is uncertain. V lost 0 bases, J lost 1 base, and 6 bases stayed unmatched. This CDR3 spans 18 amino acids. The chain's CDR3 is CASSQSGLAGQNTGELFF. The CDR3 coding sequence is TGCGCCAGCAGTCAATCCGGGCTAGCGGGACAGAACACCGGGGAGCTGTTTTTT.

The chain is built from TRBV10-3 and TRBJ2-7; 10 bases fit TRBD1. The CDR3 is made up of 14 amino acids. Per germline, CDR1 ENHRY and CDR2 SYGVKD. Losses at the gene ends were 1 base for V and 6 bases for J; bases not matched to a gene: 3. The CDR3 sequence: CAISEWTGGGEQYF. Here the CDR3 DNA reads TGTGCCATCAGTGAGTGGACAGGGGGTGGCGAGCAGTACTTC.

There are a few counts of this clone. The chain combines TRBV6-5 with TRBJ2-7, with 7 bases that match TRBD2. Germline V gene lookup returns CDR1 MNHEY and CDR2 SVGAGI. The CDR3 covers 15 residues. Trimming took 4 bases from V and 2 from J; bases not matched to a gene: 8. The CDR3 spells CASSSPRAGTYEQYF. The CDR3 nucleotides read TGTGCCAGCAGTTCCCCCCGAGCGGGAACCTACGAGCAGTACTTC.

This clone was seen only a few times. CDR3 DNA sequence: TGTGCCAGCAGTTCCGGGACAAGGAACTATGGCTACACCTTC. Translating gives CASSSGTRNYGYTF. The V and J genes are TRBV28 and TRBJ1-2, with D possibly TRBD1 on 6 matching bases. Germline values: CDR1 MDHEN, CDR2 SYDVKM. V was trimmed by 4 bases and J by 2 bases, leaving 11 bases between them. CDR3 length: 14 amino acids.

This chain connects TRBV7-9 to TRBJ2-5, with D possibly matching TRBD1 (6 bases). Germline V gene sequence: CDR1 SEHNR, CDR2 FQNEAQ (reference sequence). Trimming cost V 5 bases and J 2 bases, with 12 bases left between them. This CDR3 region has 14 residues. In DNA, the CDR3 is TGTGCCAGCAGCATGAGAGGACAGCAAGAGACCCAGTACTTC. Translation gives CASSMRGQQETQYF.

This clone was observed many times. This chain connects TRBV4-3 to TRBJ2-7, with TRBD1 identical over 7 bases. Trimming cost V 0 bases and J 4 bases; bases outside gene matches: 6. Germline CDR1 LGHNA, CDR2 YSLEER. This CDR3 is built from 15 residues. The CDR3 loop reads CASSQDRQGYYEQYF. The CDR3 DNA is TGCGCCAGCAGCCAAGATCGACAGGGATATTACGAGCAGTACTTC.

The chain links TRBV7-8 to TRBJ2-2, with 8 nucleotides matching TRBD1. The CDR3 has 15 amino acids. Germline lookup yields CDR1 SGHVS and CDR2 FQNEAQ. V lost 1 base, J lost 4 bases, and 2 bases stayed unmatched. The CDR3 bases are TGTGCCAGCAGCTTAGAACAGGGGGGCACCGGGGAGCTGTTTTTT. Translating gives CASSLEQGGTGELFF.